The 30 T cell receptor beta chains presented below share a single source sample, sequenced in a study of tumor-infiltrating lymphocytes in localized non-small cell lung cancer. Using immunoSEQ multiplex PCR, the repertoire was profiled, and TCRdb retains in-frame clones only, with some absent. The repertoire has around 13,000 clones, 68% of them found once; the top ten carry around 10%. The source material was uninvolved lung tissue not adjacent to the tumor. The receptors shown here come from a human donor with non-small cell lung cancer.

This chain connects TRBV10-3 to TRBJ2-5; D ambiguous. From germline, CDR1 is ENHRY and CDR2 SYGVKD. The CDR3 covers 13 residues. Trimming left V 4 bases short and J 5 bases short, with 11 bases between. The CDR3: CAISALGSETQYF. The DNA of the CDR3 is TGTGCCATCAGTGCTTTGGGCTCGGAGACCCAGTACTTC.

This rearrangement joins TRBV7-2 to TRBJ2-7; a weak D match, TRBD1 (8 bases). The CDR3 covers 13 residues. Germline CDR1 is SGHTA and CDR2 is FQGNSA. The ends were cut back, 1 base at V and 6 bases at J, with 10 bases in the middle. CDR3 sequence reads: CASSLDRGGEQYV. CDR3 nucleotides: TGTGCCAGCAGCTTAGACAGGGGGGGCGAGCAGTACGTC.

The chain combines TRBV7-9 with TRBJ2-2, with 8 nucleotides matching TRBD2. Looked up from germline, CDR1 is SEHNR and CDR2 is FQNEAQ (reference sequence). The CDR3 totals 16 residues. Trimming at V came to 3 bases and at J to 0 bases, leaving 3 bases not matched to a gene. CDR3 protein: CASSLRGETNTGELFF. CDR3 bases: TGTGCCAGCAGCTTGCGGGGGGAAACGAACACCGGGGAGCTGTTTTTT.

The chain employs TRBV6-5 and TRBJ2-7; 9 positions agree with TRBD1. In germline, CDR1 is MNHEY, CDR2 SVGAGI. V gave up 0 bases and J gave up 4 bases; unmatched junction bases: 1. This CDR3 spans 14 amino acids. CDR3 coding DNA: TGTGCCAGCAGTTACTCGACAGGGGGTTACGAGCAGTACTTC. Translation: CASSYSTGGYEQYF.

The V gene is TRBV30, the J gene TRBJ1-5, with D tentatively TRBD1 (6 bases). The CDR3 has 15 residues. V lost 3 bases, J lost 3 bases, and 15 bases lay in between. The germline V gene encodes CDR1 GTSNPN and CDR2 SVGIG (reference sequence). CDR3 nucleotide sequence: TGTGCCTGGAGCGGAGGGGGGGGGCACAATCAGCCCCAGCATTTT. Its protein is CAWSGGGGHNQPQHF.

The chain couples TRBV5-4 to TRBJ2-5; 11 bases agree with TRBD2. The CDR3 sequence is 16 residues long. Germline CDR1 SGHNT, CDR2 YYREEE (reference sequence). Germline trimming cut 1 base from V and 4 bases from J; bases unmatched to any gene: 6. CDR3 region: CASSLTSGGRGETQYF. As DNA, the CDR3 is TGTGCCAGCAGCTTGACTAGCGGGGGTAGAGGAGAGACCCAGTACTTC.

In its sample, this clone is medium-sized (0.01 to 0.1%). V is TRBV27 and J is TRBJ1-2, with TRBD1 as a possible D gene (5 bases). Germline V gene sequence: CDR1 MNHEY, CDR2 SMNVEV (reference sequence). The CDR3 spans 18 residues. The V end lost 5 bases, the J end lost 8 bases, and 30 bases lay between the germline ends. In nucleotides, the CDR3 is TGTGCCAGCAGTCCCTCTCCGTGGGGCAGCCTTCAAACGGGGGGCTACACCTTC. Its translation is CASSPSPWGSLQTGGYTF.

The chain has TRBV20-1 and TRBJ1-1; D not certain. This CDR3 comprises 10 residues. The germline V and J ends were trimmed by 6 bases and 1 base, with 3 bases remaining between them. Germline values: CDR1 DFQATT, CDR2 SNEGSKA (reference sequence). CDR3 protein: CSAQNTEAFF. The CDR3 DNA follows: TGCAGTGCCCAGAACACTGAAGCTTTCTTT.

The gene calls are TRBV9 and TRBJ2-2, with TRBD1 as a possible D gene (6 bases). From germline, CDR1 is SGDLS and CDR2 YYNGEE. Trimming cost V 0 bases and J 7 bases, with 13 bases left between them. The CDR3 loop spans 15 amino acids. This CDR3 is CASSVVPGVDGELFF. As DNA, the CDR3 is TGTGCCAGCAGCGTAGTCCCAGGGGTGGACGGGGAGCTGTTTTTT.

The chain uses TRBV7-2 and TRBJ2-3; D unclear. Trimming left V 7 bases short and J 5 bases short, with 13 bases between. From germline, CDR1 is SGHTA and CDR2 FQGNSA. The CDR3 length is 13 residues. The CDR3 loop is CASTSPAGDTQYF. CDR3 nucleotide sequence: TGTGCCAGCACCTCTCCAGCCGGAGATACGCAGTATTTT. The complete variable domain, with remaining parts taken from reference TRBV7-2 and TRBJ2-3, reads GAGVSQSPSNKVTEKGKDVELRCDPISGHTALYWYRQSLGQGLEFLIYFQGNSAPDKSGLPSDRFSAERTGGSVSTLTIQRTQQEDSAVYLCASTSPAGDTQYFGPGTRLTVL.

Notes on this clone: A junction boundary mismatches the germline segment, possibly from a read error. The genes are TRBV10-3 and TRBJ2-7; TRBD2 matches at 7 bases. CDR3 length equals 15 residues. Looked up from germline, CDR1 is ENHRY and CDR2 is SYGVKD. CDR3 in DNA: TGTGCCAGCAGTTACGAGCCTAGCGGTTTCTACGAGCAGTACTTC. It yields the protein CASSYEPSGFYEQYF.

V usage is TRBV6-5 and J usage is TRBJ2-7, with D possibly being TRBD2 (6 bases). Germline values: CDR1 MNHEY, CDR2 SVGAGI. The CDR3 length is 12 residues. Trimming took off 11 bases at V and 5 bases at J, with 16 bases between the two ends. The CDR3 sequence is CASYPGLNEQYV. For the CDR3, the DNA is TGTGCCTCATATCCGGGACTGAACGAGCAGTACGTC.

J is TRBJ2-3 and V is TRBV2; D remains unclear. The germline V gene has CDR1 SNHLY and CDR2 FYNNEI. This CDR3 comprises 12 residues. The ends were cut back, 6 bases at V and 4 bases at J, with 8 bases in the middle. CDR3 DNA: TGTGCCAGCAGGTCAGGAGCAGATACGCAGTATTTT. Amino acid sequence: CASRSGADTQYF.

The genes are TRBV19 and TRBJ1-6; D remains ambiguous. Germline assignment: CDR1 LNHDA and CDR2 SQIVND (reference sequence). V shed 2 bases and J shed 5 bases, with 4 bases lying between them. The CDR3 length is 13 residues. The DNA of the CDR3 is TGTGCCAGTAGTATATGGGATAATTCACCCCTCCACTTT. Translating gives CASSIWDNSPLHF.

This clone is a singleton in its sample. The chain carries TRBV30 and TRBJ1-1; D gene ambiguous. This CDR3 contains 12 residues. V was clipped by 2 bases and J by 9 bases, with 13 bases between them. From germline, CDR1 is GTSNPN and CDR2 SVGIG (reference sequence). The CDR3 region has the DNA TGTGCCTGGAGTAGAGTCCCGCCTAAAGCTTTCTTT. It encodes CAWSRVPPKAFF.

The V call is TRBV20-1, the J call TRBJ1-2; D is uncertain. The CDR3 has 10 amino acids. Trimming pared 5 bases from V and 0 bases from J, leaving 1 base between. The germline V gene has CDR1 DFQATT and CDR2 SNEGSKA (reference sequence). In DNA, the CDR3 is TGCAGTGCTTCTAACTATGGCTACACCTTC. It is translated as CSASNYGYTF.

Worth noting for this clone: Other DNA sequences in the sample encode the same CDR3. The CDR3 nucleotides read TGCGCCAGCAGCCAAGAAGCGACAGGGAATGAAAAACTGTTTTTT. Encoded protein: CASSQEATGNEKLFF. V gene TRBV4-1 combines with J gene TRBJ1-4; the match to TRBD1 covers 7 bases. Germline V CDR1 and CDR2: MGHRA, YSYEKL. With V trimmed by 0 bases and J by 5 bases, 3 bases remained unmatched. This CDR3 has 15 amino acids.

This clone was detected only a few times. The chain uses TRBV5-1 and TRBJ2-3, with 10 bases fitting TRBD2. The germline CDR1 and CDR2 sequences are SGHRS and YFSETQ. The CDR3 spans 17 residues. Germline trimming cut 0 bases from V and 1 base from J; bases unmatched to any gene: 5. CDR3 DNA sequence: TGCGCCAGCAGCTTGGAGCTAGCGGGAGTCGGCACAGATACGCAGTATTTT. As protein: CASSLELAGVGTDTQYF.

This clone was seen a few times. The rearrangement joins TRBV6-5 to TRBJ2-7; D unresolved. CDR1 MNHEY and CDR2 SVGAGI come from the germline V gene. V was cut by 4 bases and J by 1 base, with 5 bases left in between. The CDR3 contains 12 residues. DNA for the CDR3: TGTGCCAGCAGTTCAGAGTCCTACGAGCAGTACTTC. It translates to CASSSESYEQYF.

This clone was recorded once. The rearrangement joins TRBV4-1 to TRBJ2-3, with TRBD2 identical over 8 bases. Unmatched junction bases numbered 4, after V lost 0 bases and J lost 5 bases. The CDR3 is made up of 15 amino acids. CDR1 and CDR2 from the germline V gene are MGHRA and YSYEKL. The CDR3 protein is CASSQEGLGGDTQYF. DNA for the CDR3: TGCGCCAGCAGCCAAGAGGGACTAGGGGGAGATACGCAGTATTTT.

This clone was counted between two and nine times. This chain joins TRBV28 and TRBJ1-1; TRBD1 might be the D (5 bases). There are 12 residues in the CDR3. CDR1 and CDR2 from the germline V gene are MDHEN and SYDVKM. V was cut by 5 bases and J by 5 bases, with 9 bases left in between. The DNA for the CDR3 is TGTGCCAGCAGTACCGGGGGGACTGAAGCTTTCTTT. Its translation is CASSTGGTEAFF.

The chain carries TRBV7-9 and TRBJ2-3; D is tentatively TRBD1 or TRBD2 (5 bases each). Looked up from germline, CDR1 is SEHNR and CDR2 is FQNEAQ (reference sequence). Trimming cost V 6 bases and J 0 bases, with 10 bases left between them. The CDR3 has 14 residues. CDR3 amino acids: CASRRGASTDTQYF. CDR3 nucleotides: TGTGCCAGCAGGAGAGGGGCTAGCACAGATACGCAGTATTTT.

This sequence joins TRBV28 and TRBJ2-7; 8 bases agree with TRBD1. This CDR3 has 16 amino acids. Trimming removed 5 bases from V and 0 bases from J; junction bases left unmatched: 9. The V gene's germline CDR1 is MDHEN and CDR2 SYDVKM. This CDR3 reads CASSVTDRELSYEQYF. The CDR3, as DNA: TGTGCCAGCAGTGTAACGGACAGGGAACTCTCCTACGAGCAGTACTTC.

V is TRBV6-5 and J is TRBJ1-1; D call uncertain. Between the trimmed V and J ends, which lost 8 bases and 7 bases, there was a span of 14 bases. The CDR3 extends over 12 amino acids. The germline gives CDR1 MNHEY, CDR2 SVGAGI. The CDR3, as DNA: TGTGCCAGCGGTACGGGGTACCGTGAAGCTTTCTTT. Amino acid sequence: CASGTGYREAFF.

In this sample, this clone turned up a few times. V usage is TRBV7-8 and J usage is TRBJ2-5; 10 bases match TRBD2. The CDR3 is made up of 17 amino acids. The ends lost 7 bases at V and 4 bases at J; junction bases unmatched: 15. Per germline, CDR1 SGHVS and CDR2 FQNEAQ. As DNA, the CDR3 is TGTGCCAGCAACACCCGAGGAATAGCGGGGGGTTTAGAGACCCAGTACTTC. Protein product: CASNTRGIAGGLETQYF.

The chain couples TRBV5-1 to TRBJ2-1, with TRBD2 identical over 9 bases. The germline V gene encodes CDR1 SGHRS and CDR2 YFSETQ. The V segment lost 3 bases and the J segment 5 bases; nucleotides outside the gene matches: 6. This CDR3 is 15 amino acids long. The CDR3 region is CASSYLAGANNEQFF. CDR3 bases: TGCGCCAGCAGCTATTTAGCGGGGGCAAACAATGAGCAGTTCTTC.

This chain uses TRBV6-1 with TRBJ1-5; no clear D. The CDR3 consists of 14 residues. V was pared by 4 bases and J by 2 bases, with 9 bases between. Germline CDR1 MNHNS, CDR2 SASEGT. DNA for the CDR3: TGTGCCAGCAGTGCGGATCCGGGCAATCAGCCCCAGCATTTT. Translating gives CASSADPGNQPQHF.

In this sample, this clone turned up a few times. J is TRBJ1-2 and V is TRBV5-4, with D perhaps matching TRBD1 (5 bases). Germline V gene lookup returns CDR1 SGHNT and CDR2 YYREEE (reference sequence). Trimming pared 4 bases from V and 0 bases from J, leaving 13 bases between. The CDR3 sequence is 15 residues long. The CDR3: CASSAQTEANYGYTF. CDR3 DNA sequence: TGTGCCAGCAGCGCTCAGACAGAAGCTAACTATGGCTACACCTTC.

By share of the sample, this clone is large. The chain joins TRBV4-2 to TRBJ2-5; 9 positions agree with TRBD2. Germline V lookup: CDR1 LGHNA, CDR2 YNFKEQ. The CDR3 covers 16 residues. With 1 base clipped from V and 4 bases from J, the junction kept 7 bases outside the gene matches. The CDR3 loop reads CASSQGGREGSETQYF. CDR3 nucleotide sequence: TGTGCCAGCAGCCAAGGGGGGCGGGAGGGCTCAGAGACCCAGTACTTC.

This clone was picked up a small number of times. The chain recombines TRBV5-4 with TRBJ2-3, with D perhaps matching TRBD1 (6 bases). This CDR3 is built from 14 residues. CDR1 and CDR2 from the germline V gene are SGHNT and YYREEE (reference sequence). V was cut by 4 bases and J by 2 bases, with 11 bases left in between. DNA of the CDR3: TGTGCCAGCAGCGACGGACAGCACACAGATACGCAGTATTTT. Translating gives CASSDGQHTDTQYF.